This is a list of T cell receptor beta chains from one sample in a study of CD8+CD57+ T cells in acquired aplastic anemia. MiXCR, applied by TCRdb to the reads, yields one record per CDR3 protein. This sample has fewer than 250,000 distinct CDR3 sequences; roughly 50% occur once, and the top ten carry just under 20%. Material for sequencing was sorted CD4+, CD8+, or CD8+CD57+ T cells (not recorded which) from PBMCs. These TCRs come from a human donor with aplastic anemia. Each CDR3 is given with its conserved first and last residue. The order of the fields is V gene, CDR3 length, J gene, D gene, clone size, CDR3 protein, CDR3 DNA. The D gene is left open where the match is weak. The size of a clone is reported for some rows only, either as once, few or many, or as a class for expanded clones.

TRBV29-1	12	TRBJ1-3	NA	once	CSVDAGGNAIYF	TGCAGCGTTGACGCTGGTGGAAACGCCATATATTTT
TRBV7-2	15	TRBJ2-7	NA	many	CASSLVRADSYEQYF	TGTGCCAGCAGCTTAGTTAGGGCAGACTCCTACGAGCAGTACTTC
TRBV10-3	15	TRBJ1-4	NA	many	CAISESAAANEKLFF	TGTGCCATCAGTGAGTCGGCGGCAGCTAATGAAAAACTGTTTTTT
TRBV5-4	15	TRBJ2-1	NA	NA	CASSLVGGRKDEQFF	TGTGCCAGCAGCTTGGTGGGGGGGCGCAAAGATGAGCAGTTCTTC
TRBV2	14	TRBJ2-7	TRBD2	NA	CASPPPGLANEQYF	TGTGCCAGCCCCCCGCCGGGACTAGCGAACGAGCAGTACTTC
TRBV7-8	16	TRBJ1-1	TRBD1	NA	CASSLALPGTGGRAFF	TGTGCCAGCAGCTTAGCGCTTCCGGGGACAGGGGGAAGAGCTTTCTTT
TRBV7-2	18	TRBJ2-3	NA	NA	CASSLGGRGSEDSYEQYF	TGTGCCAGCAGCTTAGGGGGCAGGGGCAGTGAAGACTCCTACGAGCAGTACTTT
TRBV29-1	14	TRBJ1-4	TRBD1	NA	CSVAGGQGNEKLFF	TGCAGCGTTGCAGGGGGGCAGGGTAATGAAAAACTGTTTTTT
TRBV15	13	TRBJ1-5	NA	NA	CATSRDVLEPQHF	TGTGCCACCAGCAGAGATGTGCTCGAGCCCCAGCATTTT
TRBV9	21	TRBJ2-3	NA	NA	CASSVSLRGGKPGQATDTQYF	TGTGCCAGCAGCGTATCCTTACGGGGAGGGAAACCGGGACAGGCCACAGATACGCAGTATTTC
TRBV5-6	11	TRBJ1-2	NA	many	CASRGWGGYTF	TGTGCCAGCAGGGGGTGGGGTGGCTACACCTTC
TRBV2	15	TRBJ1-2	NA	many	CASSGGGGAYYGYTF	TGTGCCAGCAGTGGAGGGGGGGGCGCCTACTATGGCTACACCTTC
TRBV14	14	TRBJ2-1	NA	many	CASSQEVGENEQFF	TGTGCCAGCAGCCAAGAAGTTGGCGAAAATGAGCAGTTCTTC
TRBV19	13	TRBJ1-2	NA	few	CASSLTVNYGYTF	TGTGCCAGTAGTCTAACAGTTAACTATGGCTACACCTTC
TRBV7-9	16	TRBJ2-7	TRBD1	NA	CASSLARGQSPYEQYF	TGTGCCAGCAGCTTGGCCCGGGGACAGAGCCCCTACGAGCAGTACTTC
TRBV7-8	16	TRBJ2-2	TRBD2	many	CASSRGEGSYPGELFF	TGTGCCAGCAGCCGAGGGGAGGGAAGCTACCCCGGGGAGCTGTTTTTT
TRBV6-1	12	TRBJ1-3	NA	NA	CASSAYGNTIYF	TGTGCCAGCAGTGCCTACGGAAACACCATATATTTT
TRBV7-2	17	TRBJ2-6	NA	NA	CASSYLVSLTGANVLTF	TGTGCCAGCAGCTACCTAGTGAGCTTGACTGGGGCCAACGTTCTGACTTTC
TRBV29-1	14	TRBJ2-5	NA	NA	CSVEFHPWKETQYF	TGCAGCGTTGAATTTCATCCTTGGAAAGAGACCCAGTACTTC
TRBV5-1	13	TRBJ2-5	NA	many	CASSLGTEETQYF	TGCGCCAGCAGCTTAGGGACCGAAGAGACCCAGTACTTC
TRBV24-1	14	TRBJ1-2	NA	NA	CATSDTGANYGYTF	TGTGCCACCAGTGATACGGGGGCTAACTATGGCTACACCTTC
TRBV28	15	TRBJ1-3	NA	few	CASRKAQPSGNTIYF	TGTGCCAGCAGGAAGGCGCAGCCCTCTGGAAACACCATATATTTT
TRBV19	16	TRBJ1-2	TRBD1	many	CASSILGQGFSYGYTF	TGTGCCAGTAGTATCCTGGGACAGGGGTTTTCCTATGGCTACACCTTC
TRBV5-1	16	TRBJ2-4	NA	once	CANSLSAGSDKNIQYF	TGCGCCAACAGCTTGTCCGCAGGGTCGGACAAAAACATTCAGTACTTC
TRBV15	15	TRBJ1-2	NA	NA	CATTEIRDRNYGYTF	TGTGCCACCACGGAGATAAGAGACAGAAACTATGGCTACACCTTC
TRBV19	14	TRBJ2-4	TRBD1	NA	CATRTGGAKNIQYF	TGTGCCACCCGGACAGGGGGAGCCAAAAACATTCAGTACTTC
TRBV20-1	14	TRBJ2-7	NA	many	CSARPPRDRYEQYF	TGCAGTGCTCGCCCCCCCCGGGACCGATACGAGCAGTACTTC
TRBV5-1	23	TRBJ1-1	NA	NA	CASSLDPTEGPQHFGAMNTEAFF	NA
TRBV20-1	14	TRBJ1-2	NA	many	CSARARGPGGGYTF	TGCAGTGCTAGGGCACGAGGCCCCGGGGGGGGCTACACCTTC
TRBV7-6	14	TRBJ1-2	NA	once	CASSLGLQNYGYTF	TGTGCCAGCAGCTTAGGACTCCAGAACTATGGCTACACCTTC
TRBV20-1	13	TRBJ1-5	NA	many	CSARQNSNQPQHF	TGCAGTGCGCGACAGAATAGCAATCAGCCCCAGCATTTT
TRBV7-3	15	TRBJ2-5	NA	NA	CASSQGGGIQETQYF	TGTGCCAGCAGCCAAGGGGGTGGGATACAAGAGACCCAGTACTTC
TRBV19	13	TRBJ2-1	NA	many	CASREDGGNEQFF	TGTGCCAGTAGGGAAGACGGGGGCAATGAGCAGTTCTTC
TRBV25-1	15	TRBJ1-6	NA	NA	CASSVATGPNSPLHF	TGTGCCAGCAGCGTAGCTACAGGGCCGAATTCACCCCTCCACTTT
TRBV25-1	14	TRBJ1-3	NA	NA	CASNVSGGRNTIYF	TGTGCCAGCAATGTCTCGGGAGGCCGAAACACCATATATTTT
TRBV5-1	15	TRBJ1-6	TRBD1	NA	CASSLVGQGDSPLHF	TGCGCCAGCAGCTTGGTAGGACAGGGGGATTCACCCCTCCACTTT
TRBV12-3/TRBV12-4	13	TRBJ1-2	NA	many	CASSIAGNYGYTF	TGTGCCAGCAGTATTGCCGGGAACTATGGCTACACCTTC
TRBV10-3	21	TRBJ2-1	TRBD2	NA	CASSALPSGGPIRSSYNEQFF	TGTGCCAGCAGTGCCCTGCCTAGCGGGGGACCAATAAGGAGCTCCTACAATGAGCAGTTCTTC
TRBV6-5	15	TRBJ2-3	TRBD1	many	CASSYRQGVADTQYF	TGTGCCAGCAGTTACCGACAGGGGGTTGCAGATACGCAGTATTTT
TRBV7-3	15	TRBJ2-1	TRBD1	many	CASSLRDRGNNEQFF	TGTGCCAGCAGCTTACGGGACAGGGGAAACAATGAGCAGTTCTTC
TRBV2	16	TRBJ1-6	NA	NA	CASSEGPSSYNSPLHF	TGTGCCAGCAGTGAAGGGCCGAGCTCCTATAATTCACCCCTCCACTTT
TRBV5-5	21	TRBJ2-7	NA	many	CASSWPPLVQPGHWFWFEQYF	TGTGCCAGCAGCTGGCCCCCGTTGGTGCAGCCGGGTCACTGGTTCTGGTTCGAGCAGTACTTC